This TCR beta chain was observed in a study of CD8 T cells in ankylosing spondylitis. In germline, CDR1 is SGHDT, CDR2 YYEEEE. This CDR3 region has 15 residues. Trimming removed 4 bases from V and 0 bases from J, with 11 bases in between. Quantitative molecular-barcoded 5'-RACE generated the TCR beta libraries. MiXCR, run by TCRdb on the 5' RACE reads, gives a single entry per CDR3 protein. This table holds a few hundred thousand distinct CDR3 sequences, more than 9% found once. This clonotype was observed at least ten times. The antigen remains undetermined. Regarding the study as a whole: Some motif variants had been reported before (in reactive arthritis synovial fluid and blood). Blood from ankylosing spondylitis patients appeared to carry a characteristic roughly eight-variant TCR beta motif. The authors found the disease-linked clones to be CD8+ and relatively rare in peripheral blood.

This chain uses TRBV5-6 with TRBJ1-3; D is unresolved. The receptor's source is a female donor with ankylosing spondylitis or in good health (not recorded which). The sequenced sample was blood, either unsorted or a sorted T cell fraction (not recorded which). This CDR3 reads CASSPPHSSGNTIYF. The CDR3, as DNA: TGTGCCAGCAGCCCGCCACACAGCTCTGGAAACACCATATATTTT.